The rows below give T cell receptor beta chains drawn from one sample of a study of control samples from healthy donors and cancer patients. Repertoires were generated with immunoSEQ multiplex PCR, while TCRdb's copy carries only in-frame clones and drops some. Among about 86,000 clones, 93% were seen once, and the ten largest hold roughly 1.5%. Material: blood. These receptors were collected from a woman aged 25 to 39 in good health. The CDR3 runs from the conserved cysteine through the conserved F or W. Each record gives: clone size, V gene, J gene, D gene, CDR3 DNA, CDR3 protein. The D gene is left open where the match is weak. Some rows have no size entry. The others give once, few or many, or a class for an expanded clone.

>NA|TRBV29-1|TRBJ1-2|NA
TGCAGCGTTGATCAGGGGATCGATGGCTACACCTTC
CSVDQGIDGYTF
>NA|TRBV5-4|TRBJ1-3|TRBD1
TGTGCCAGCAGGGCCGGGACAGCCGGAGGGACCATATATTTT
CASRAGTAGGTIYF
>NA|TRBV7-9|TRBJ1-5|NA
TGTGCCAGCAGCTTGGCTGGTCTGAATCAGCCCCAGCATTTT
CASSLAGLNQPQHF
>NA|TRBV19|TRBJ1-2|NA
TGTGCCAGTAGTATTCCGAACCCACTACAGGGAAGCCTATATGGCTACACCTTC
CASSIPNPLQGSLYGYTF
>NA|TRBV6-2/TRBV6-3|TRBJ1-2|NA
TGTGCCAGCAGTTACTCAGGGACTAACTATGGCTACACCTTC
CASSYSGTNYGYTF
>NA|TRBV6-5|TRBJ1-1|NA
TGTGCCAGCAGTTCCCATTCAGGGTCCCCTGAAGCTTTCTTT
CASSSHSGSPEAFF
>once|TRBV2|TRBJ2-5|NA
TGTGCCAGCAGTGAGTGGTACCGCCCTCAAGAGACCCAGTACTTC
CASSEWYRPQETQYF
>once|TRBV3-1/TRBV3-2|TRBJ2-1|NA
TGTGCCAGCAGCCCCACGGGGTTAGGTGGTGAGCAGTTCTTC
CASSPTGLGGEQFF
>NA|TRBV7-9|TRBJ2-3|TRBD1
TGTGCCAGCAGATCCGGGACAGGGTTAACAGATACGCAGTATTTT
CASRSGTGLTDTQYF
>NA|TRBV2|TRBJ2-1|TRBD2
TGTGCCAGCAGTGAGGGACTAGCGGTAGATGAGCAGTTCTTC
CASSEGLAVDEQFF
>NA|TRBV24-1|TRBJ1-2|NA
TGTGCCACCAGCCCCGGGGCGTATGGCTACACCTTC
CATSPGAYGYTF
>NA|TRBV28|TRBJ2-7|NA
TGTGCCAGCAGTTTGGGGGGGCGCAGCTACGAGCAGTACTTC
CASSLGGRSYEQYF
>few|TRBV7-3|TRBJ2-2|NA
TGTGCCAGCAGCCTAATCGGCCAGGGGAACACCGGGGAGCTGTTTTTT
CASSLIGQGNTGELFF
>NA|TRBV6-1|TRBJ1-2|TRBD1
TGTGCCAGCAGTGGGCTTGGGACAGCAATGACCAACTATGGCTACACCTTC
CASSGLGTAMTNYGYTF
>once|TRBV19|TRBJ1-6|NA
TGTGCCAGTAGTATCGAGAATTTGAACTCACCCCTCCACTTT
CASSIENLNSPLHF
>NA|TRBV19|TRBJ1-2|NA
TGTGCCACCAACCGGGACGCAGTTAACTATGGCTACACCTTC
CATNRDAVNYGYTF
>few|TRBV18|TRBJ1-5|TRBD1
TGTGCCAGCTCACCCTCCAATGACAGGGGTGACAATCAGCCCCAGCATTTT
CASSPSNDRGDNQPQHF
>NA|TRBV5-1|TRBJ2-3|NA
TGCGCCAGCAGCCCGAGGACAGATACGCAGTATTTT
CASSPRTDTQYF
>NA|TRBV11-3|TRBJ2-1|TRBD1
TGTGCCAGCAGCTCGGGACAGGGTTACAATGAGCAGTTCTTC
CASSSGQGYNEQFF
>NA|TRBV28|TRBJ2-1|NA
TGTGCCAGCATCAACCCACCCGGGACAACTTACAATGAGCAGTTCTTC
CASINPPGTTYNEQFF
>NA|TRBV12-3/TRBV12-4|TRBJ1-2|NA
TGTGCCAGCAACCGATTTCCGGGAGGCTACACCTTC
CASNRFPGGYTF
>NA|TRBV4-1|TRBJ1-2|TRBD1
TGCGCCAGCAGCCATGACCACGGGACAGCCTATGGCTACACCTTC
CASSHDHGTAYGYTF
>few|TRBV24-1|TRBJ2-2|NA
TGTGCCACCAGTGATTTGACAGAAGGAGACACCGGGGAGCTGTTTTTT
CATSDLTEGDTGELFF
>NA|TRBV11-3|TRBJ2-5|NA
TGTGCCAGCAGCTTAGTCGAGACCCAGTACTTC
CASSLVETQYF
>NA|TRBV11-3|TRBJ2-3|TRBD2
TGTGCCAGCAGCTTTTCGCTAGCGGGCCGCACAGATACGCAGTATTTT
CASSFSLAGRTDTQYF
>NA|TRBV6-6|TRBJ2-7|NA
TGTGCCAGCAGACCCACTGGGTCCTCTTCGGACGAGCAGTACTTC
CASRPTGSSSDEQYF
>NA|TRBV5-1|TRBJ1-1|NA
TGCGCCAGCAGCTTGGTAGGGGGATCCATGAACACTGAAGCTTTCTTT
CASSLVGGSMNTEAFF
>NA|TRBV19|TRBJ1-1|TRBD1
TGTGCCAGTAGTAACAACCCGGGACAGGGAGACACTGAAGCTTTCTTT
CASSNNPGQGDTEAFF
>NA|TRBV5-1|TRBJ1-2|TRBD1
TGCGCCAGCAGCTTGGGAACCGGACAGGGATGGTCTGGCTACACCTTC
CASSLGTGQGWSGYTF